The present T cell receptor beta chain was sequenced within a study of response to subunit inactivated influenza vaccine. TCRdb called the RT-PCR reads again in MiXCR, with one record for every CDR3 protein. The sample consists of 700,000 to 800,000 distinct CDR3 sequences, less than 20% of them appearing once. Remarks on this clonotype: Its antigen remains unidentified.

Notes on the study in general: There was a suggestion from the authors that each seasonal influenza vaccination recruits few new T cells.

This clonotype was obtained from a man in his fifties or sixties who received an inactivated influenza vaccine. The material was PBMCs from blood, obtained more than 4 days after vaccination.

For the CDR3, the DNA is TGTGCCAGCAGCTTAGGGGACTTCTACCGCACAGATACGCAGTATTTT. Its protein product is CASSLGDFYRTDTQYF. The V gene is TRBV7-9, the J gene TRBJ2-3, with D possibly matching TRBD2 (6 bases). The CDR3 spans 16 residues. Germline-derived CDR1 and CDR2 are SEHNR and FQNEAQ (reference sequence). Trimming shortened V by 1 base and J by 1 base, and 12 bases separated the two germline ends.